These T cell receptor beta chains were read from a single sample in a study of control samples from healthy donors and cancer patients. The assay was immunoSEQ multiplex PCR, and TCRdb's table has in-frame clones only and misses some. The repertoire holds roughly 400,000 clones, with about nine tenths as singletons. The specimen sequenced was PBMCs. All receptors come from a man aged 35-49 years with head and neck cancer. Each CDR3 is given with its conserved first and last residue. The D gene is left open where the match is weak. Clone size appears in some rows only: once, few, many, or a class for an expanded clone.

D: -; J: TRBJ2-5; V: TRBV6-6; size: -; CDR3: CASTPKGIQETQYF; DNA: TGTGCCAGCACCCCGAAGGGCATCCAAGAGACCCAGTACTTC
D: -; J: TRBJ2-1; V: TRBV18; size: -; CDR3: CASSPRGGDNEQFF; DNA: TGTGCCAGCTCACCCAGGGGGGGGGACAATGAGCAGTTCTTC
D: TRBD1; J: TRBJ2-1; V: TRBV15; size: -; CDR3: CATSRGLTGGSNEQFF; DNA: TGTGCCACCAGCAGAGGGTTGACAGGGGGATCCAATGAGCAGTTCTTC
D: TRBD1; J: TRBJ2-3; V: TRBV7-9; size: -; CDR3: CASSSTTGGAKDAQYF; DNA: TGTGCCAGCAGCTCTACGACAGGGGGCGCGAAGGATGCGCAGTATTTT
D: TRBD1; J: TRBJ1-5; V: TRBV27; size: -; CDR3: CASSPGGQSNQPQHF; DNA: TGTGCCAGCAGTCCAGGGGGGCAGAGCAATCAGCCCCAGCATTTT
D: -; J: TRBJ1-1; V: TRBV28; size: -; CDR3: CASNSWGSLYTEAFF; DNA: TGTGCCAGCAACTCTTGGGGCAGCTTATACACTGAAGCTTTCTTT
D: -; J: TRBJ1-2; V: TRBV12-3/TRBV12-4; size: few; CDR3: CACKKGLHYGYTF; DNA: TGTGCCTGCAAGAAGGGGCTTCACTATGGCTACACCTTC
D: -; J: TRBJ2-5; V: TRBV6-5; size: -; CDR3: CASSYPTGRGQETQYF; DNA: TGTGCCAGCAGTTACCCGACAGGGAGGGGACAAGAGACCCAGTACTTC
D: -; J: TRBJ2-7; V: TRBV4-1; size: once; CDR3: CASSQELIDKPYEQYF; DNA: TGCGCCAGCAGCCAAGAGTTAATTGACAAGCCCTACGAGCAGTACTTC
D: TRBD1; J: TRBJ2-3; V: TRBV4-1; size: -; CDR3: CASSHAGGQDTQYF; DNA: TGCGCCAGCAGCCACGCAGGGGGTCAAGATACGCAGTATTTT
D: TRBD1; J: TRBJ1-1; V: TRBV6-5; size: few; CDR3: CASSRTGVKYTEAFF; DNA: TGTGCCAGCAGTCGGACAGGGGTGAAGTACACTGAAGCTTTCTTT
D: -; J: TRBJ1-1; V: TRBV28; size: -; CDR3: CASSPPPYTEAFF; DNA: TGTGCCAGCAGTCCCCCCCCGTACACTGAAGCTTTCTTT
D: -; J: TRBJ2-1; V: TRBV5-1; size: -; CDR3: CASSSFSYNEQFF; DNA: TGCGCCAGCAGCTCCTTCTCCTACAATGAGCAGTTCTTC
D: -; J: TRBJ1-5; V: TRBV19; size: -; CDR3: CASSMVQPNQPQHF; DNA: TGTGCCAGTAGTATGGTGCAGCCCAATCAGCCCCAGCATTTT
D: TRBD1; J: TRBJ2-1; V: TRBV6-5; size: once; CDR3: CASSQDRGNEQFF; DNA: TGTGCCAGCAGCCAGGACAGGGGAAATGAGCAGTTCTTC
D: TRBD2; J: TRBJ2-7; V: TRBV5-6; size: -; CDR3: CASSPGTSGGANPYEQYF; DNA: TGTGCCAGCAGCCCCGGGACTAGCGGGGGGGCCAACCCCTACGAGCAGTACTTC
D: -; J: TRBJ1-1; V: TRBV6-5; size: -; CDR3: CASMGRGAEAFF; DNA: TGTGCCAGCATGGGGCGCGGTGCTGAAGCTTTCTTT
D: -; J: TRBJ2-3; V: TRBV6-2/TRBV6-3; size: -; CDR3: CASSFLQVTQYF; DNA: TGTGCCAGCAGTTTTCTGCAAGTTACGCAGTATTTT
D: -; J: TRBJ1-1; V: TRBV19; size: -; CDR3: CASSPLTRTEAFF; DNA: TGTGCCAGTAGTCCTTTAACAAGGACTGAAGCTTTCTTT
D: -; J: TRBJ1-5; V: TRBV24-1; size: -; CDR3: CATSDRREGPGNPQHF; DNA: TGTGCCACCAGTGATCGAAGAGAGGGACCGGGGAACCCCCAGCATTTT
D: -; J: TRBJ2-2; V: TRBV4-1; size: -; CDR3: CASSKMANTGELFF; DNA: TGCGCCAGCAGCAAGATGGCGAACACCGGGGAGCTGTTTTTT
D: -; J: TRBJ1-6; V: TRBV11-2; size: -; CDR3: CASSSTGTIHF; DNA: TGTGCCAGCAGCTCGACCGGGACAATCCACTTT
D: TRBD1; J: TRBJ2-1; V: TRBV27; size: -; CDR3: CASSSPGTGTNEQFF; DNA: TGTGCCAGCAGTTCCCCCGGGACAGGGACCAATGAGCAGTTCTTC
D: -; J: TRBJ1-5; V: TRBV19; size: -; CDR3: CASSIDRLSNQPQHF; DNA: TGTGCCAGTAGTATTGACCGTCTTAGCAATCAGCCCCAGCATTTT
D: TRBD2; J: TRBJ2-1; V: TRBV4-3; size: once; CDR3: CASSQERLAGSYNEQFF; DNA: TGCGCCAGCAGCCAAGAAAGACTAGCGGGATCCTACAATGAGCAGTTCTTC
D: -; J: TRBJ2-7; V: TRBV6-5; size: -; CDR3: CASSYVGEQYF; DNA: TGTGCCAGCAGTTACGTAGGGGAACAGTACTTC
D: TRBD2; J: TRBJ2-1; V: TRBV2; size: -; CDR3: CASTSGAGSANNEQFF; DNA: TGTGCCAGCACCAGCGGGGCGGGGTCGGCGAACAATGAGCAGTTCTTC
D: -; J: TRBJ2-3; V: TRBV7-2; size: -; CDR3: CASSLLSTDTQYF; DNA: TGTGCCAGCAGCTTATTAAGTACAGATACGCAGTATTTT
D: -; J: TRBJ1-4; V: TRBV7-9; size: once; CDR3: CASSFSVEEIATNEKLFF; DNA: TGTGCCAGCAGCTTTAGCGTTGAGGAGATAGCAACTAATGAAAAACTGTTTTTT
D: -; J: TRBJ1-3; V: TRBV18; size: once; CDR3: CASSPEGNTIYF; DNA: TGTGCCAGCTCACCGGAAGGAAACACCATATATTTT
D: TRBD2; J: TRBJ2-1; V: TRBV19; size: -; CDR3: CASSTGTSGGAWRDEQFF; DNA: TGTGCCAGTAGTACGGGGACTAGCGGGGGGGCATGGCGGGATGAGCAGTTCTTC
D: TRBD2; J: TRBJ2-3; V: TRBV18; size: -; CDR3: CASSRLAGESDTQYF; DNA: TGTGCCAGCTCCCGCCTAGCGGGGGAGTCGGATACGCAGTATTTT
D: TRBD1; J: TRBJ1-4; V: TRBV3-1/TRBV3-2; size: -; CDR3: CASSLSTGTGSEKLFF; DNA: TGTGCCAGCAGCCTTTCGACCGGGACAGGGAGTGAAAAACTGTTTTTT
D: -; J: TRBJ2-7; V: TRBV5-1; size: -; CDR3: CASSLVGAGEQYF; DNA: TGCGCCAGCAGCTTGGTCGGCGCGGGGGAGCAGTACTTC
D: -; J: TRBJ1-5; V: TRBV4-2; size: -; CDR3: CASSPQVVGALGNQPQHF; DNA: TGTGCCAGCAGCCCACAGGTGGTAGGGGCTCTGGGCAATCAGCCCCAGCATTTT
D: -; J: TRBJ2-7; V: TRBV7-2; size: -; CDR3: CASSLSQTNEQYF; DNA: TGTGCCAGCAGCTTGTCTCAGACCAACGAGCAGTACTTC
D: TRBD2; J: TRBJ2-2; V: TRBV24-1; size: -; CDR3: CATSVPSGGGTGELFF; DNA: TGTGCCACCAGTGTTCCAAGCGGGGGCGGTACCGGGGAGCTGTTTTTT
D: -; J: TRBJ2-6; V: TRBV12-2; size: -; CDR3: CASRLVGRWRGANVLTF; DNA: TGTGCAAGTCGCTTAGTAGGTAGGTGGCGCGGGGCCAACGTCCTGACTTTC